Detailed here is one T cell receptor (beta chain). Its antigen is currently unknown. The study ran its PCR with 60 Vbeta and 13 Jbeta primers. Data came from immunoSEQ multiplex PCR; TCRdb stores just in-frame clones and leaves some out. This table holds fewer than 70,000 clones, approximately 70% found once. The sample originates from a study of cytomegalovirus exposure and HLA in healthy donors. On the study more broadly: Of approximately 400 genotyped donors, 81% clustered with self-reported Caucasian donors. Study-wide results and caveats: Reportedly, TCR beta sequences accurately predicted HLA-A and HLA-B alleles in most subjects. According to the study, 150 to 200 TCR beta chains were cytomegalovirus-associated. Later analysis demonstrated an association between a missense DCLRE1C variant and TCR beta V- and J-gene trimming.

The sequencing sample was made of PBMCs. This receptor was obtained from a male donor in good health and CMV-seropositive.

Written as DNA, the CDR3 is TGTGCCAGCAGCTTACGAGGGGGATGGAACTACGAGCAGTACTTC. It yields the protein CASSLRGGWNYEQYF. The rearrangement joins TRBV7-6 to TRBJ2-7; a weak D match, TRBD1 (6 bases). Germline CDR1 and CDR2: SGHVS and FNYEAQ. The CDR3 extends over 15 amino acids. Trimming stripped 2 bases from V and 3 bases from J, with 14 bases between.